This record looks at one T cell receptor beta chain sequence and its context. The antigen is undetermined. This record belongs to a study of cytomegalovirus exposure and HLA in healthy donors. Study-wide background: Of 300 to 450 genotyped donors, about 80% clustered with self-reported Caucasian donors. Notes on the study in general: With DRB1 most and HLA-C fewest, TCR association rates differed between HLA loci in a later analysis.

V was shortened by 5 bases and J by 6 bases, with 9 bases between the two germline ends. The germline V gene has CDR1 MNHNS and CDR2 SASEGT. The CDR3 is 12 amino acids. Primers included in the PCR were 60 Vbeta and 13 Jbeta primers. The table came from immunoSEQ multiplex PCR; TCRdb's copy has only in-frame clones and leaves some out. This table holds about 240,000 clones, approximately 78% found once. Input material: PBMCs. The gene calls are TRBV6-1 and TRBJ2-3; perhaps TRBD1 as D (6 bases). The TCR sequence derives from a boy aged 10-17 years in good health and CMV-seronegative. The CDR3 DNA follows: TGTGCCAGCAGTAAAACAGGGGATACGCAGTATTTT. This gives the protein CASSKTGDTQYF.